Listed below are T cell receptor beta chains from one sample, sequenced in a study of T cells of healthy individuals. Using its own MiXCR run on the 5' RACE reads, TCRdb lists one record per CDR3 protein. The sample includes 60,000 to 75,000 distinct CDR3 sequences, about a sixth of them seen just once. Every receptor here comes from a human donor in good health. Both conserved end residues are trimmed from each CDR3. The D gene is left open where the match is weak.

TRBD2 | TRBV12-3/TRBV12-4 | 12 | ASSFGTSVHEQF
- | TRBV7-3 | 15 | ASSPPPTGAGTDTQY
- | TRBV10-3 | 11 | ATSTVSAYEQY
- | TRBV5-1 | 11 | ASSLAWGNEQF
TRBD1 | TRBV6-1 | 12 | ASSAGQGITEAF
TRBD1 | TRBV27 | 12 | ATSYRGVNYGYT
- | TRBV12-3/TRBV12-4 | 11 | ASSPRRDYGYT
TRBD1 | TRBV20-1 | 11 | SAGDRGREKLF
- | TRBV28 | 12 | ASSLWGGTQPQH
- | TRBV12-3/TRBV12-4 | 9 | ASSTFYEQY
TRBD1 | TRBV20-1 | 13 | SAPGQGQRRVELF
TRBD1 | TRBV2 | 13 | ASSPDRLNTGELF
TRBD2 | TRBV23-1 | 14 | ASSQKGLAGEDEQF
TRBD1 | TRBV12-5 | 14 | ASGLVTDRGWYEQY
- | TRBV7-9 | 11 | ASSPPVGTEAF
TRBD1 | TRBV7-9 | 16 | ASSLGTIRDSRYNEQF
- | TRBV5-1 | 12 | ASSLDGGPGELF
- | TRBV4-3 | 14 | ASSQEFGGVGTEAF
TRBD1 | TRBV7-9 | 11 | ASSYRGATEAF
- | TRBV6-1 | 10 | ACSRETAEAF
- | TRBV27 | 13 | ASSFAAAGGYGYT
- | TRBV20-1 | 9 | SAARDYEQF
TRBD2 | TRBV5-5 | 13 | ASSPLSGRSNEQF
- | TRBV6-1 | 13 | ASSDVDGFTGTQY
- | TRBV23-1 | 12 | ASSPGSMNTEAF
- | TRBV6-5 | 13 | ASSYSEAAGYEQY
- | TRBV10-3 | 11 | AISATERGEQY
- | TRBV20-1 | 11 | SARGGINQPQH
TRBD2 | TRBV7-9 | 16 | ASSLGLGLASSYNEQF
- | TRBV5-6 | 14 | ASSSSSLFRVYEQY
TRBD2 | TRBV19 | 15 | ASSLRLAGDSYNEQF
- | TRBV12-3/TRBV12-4 | 9 | ASSFRGEQF
- | TRBV6-1 | 14 | ASSEATGNGANVLT
TRBD1 | TRBV5-1 | 12 | ASRRTGGVYEQY
TRBD2 | TRBV6-5 | 13 | ASSWGTSESYEQY
- | TRBV5-1 | 11 | ASSLVGATEAF
- | TRBV6-2/TRBV6-3 | 12 | ASRHHDNTGELF
TRBD1 | TRBV5-1 | 13 | ASSLSGQVTNTQY
- | TRBV9 | 11 | ASSVGQIAEAF
TRBD1 | TRBV20-1 | 13 | SARDGTGPRWTQY
- | TRBV27 | 12 | ASSFRAESYEQY
- | TRBV6-5 | 13 | ASSLTKLRNTEAF
- | TRBV28 | 11 | ASSDSVLYGYT
- | TRBV10-3 | 13 | AAMGAGDSNQPQH
- | TRBV25-1 | 12 | ASRGFRELSGYT
- | TRBV18 | 15 | ASSPEAGRHSGNTIY
- | TRBV6-5 | 14 | ASSLRTVQNTGELF
- | TRBV4-3 | 11 | ASSQDPYFEQF
- | TRBV29-1 | 9 | SVSRGRQNT
- | TRBV7-9 | 10 | ASSRDLGEQF
- | TRBV5-1 | 10 | ASSFFGGDSS
- | TRBV23-1 | 15 | ASSQSIGGPITGELF
- | TRBV29-1 | 12 | SVGGGQVGYEQY
TRBD1 | TRBV4-1 | 13 | ASSFDRGRFQPQH
- | TRBV21-1 | 13 | ASSLGGAEGYEQY
- | TRBV29-1 | 11 | SVERRLSTEAF
- | TRBV11-2 | 13 | ASSTGGRHNEKLF
- | TRBV6-6 | 12 | ASSGETTNYGYT
- | TRBV7-9 | 11 | ASSSAGRDGYT
TRBD1 | TRBV5-4 | 13 | ASSPRDSFANEQF